The 10 T cell receptor beta chains reported below all come from one sample, sequenced in a study of vaccination and CD4 T cells after COVID-19. For these receptors, no antigen is known. The assay that was used to sequence DNA from cultured CD4+ T cells was the Oncomine TCR Beta short-read assay. One entry per CDR3 protein, called by TCRdb with MiXCR from the PCR reads. The sample contains some 18,000 distinct CDR3 sequences, 50% to 65% of which appear only once. The treatment here: approximately 10-day PBMC culture with coronavirus spike peptide pools or control peptides (ViraFEST assay). Sample: CD4+ T cells from blood, cultured in vitro, taken before SARS-CoV-2 vaccination. These receptors came from a human donor who had recovered from COVID-19.

This clonotype was seen a handful of times. The chain joins TRBV6-1 to TRBJ1-2; 7 nucleotides align to TRBD1. V was pared by 2 bases and J by 4 bases, with 4 bases of the junction left unmatched. The germline V gene has CDR1 MNHNS and CDR2 SASEGT. The CDR3 length is 14 residues. The CDR3 sequence: CASSEPGGGYGYTF. In DNA form, the CDR3 reads TGTGCCAGCAGTGAACCAGGGGGTGGCTATGGCTACACCTTC.

The rearrangement uses TRBV20-1 and TRBJ1-5; D unclear. Trimming left V 6 bases short and J 1 base short, with 16 bases between. The CDR3 runs 15 residues. Germline loops: CDR1 DFQATT, CDR2 SNEGSKA (reference sequence). The CDR3 DNA is TGCAGTGCCGCGACGTGGGCTTGGAGCAATCAGCCCCAGCATTTT. It specifies CSAATWAWSNQPQHF.

There are a few counts of this clonotype. The chain couples TRBV7-2 to TRBJ2-4; D is unclear. This CDR3 is built from 15 residues. V was cut by 1 base and J by 6 bases, with 13 bases left in between. Per the germline V gene, CDR1 is SGHTA and CDR2 is FQGNSA. CDR3 region: CASSLEGTVGNIQYF. CDR3 in DNA: TGTGCCAGCAGCTTAGAGGGTACGGTGGGAAACATTCAGTACTTC.

The V call is TRBV12-3 or TRBV12-4, the J call TRBJ2-4; 9 positions match TRBD2. V dropped 7 bases and J dropped 4; count of bases not matched to a gene: 11. This CDR3 region has 16 residues. The chain's CDR3 is CASTRSGSARKNIQYF. CDR3 in DNA: TGTGCCAGCACCCGTAGCGGGAGTGCCCGGAAAAACATTCAGTACTTC.

By proportion, this clonotype is medium-sized. The V gene is TRBV27, the J gene TRBJ2-5, with 7 bases identical to TRBD1. The germline V gene has CDR1 MNHEY and CDR2 SMNVEV (reference sequence). V trimming: 6 bases; J trimming: 7 bases; junction bases outside the gene matches: 8. CDR3 size: 13 residues. The DNA of the CDR3 is TGTGCCAGCAGCGACAGGGTTTTGATGACCCAGTACTTC. Its protein product is CASSDRVLMTQYF.

This clonotype came up a few times. The rearrangement joins TRBV19 to TRBJ2-3; the D is unclear. V was cut by 0 bases and J by 8 bases, with 9 bases left in between. CDR3 length: 13 amino acids. The germline V gene has CDR1 LNHDA and CDR2 SQIVND (reference sequence). For the CDR3, the DNA is TGTGCCAGTAGTATAGATAATCTTCCTACGCAGTATTTT. Its protein is CASSIDNLPTQYF.

The chain recombines TRBV20-1 with TRBJ2-7; D is perhaps TRBD2 (8 bases). Trimming cost V 0 bases and J 2 bases, with 14 bases left between them. The CDR3 loop spans 15 amino acids. In germline, CDR1 is DFQATT, CDR2 SNEGSKA (reference sequence). The CDR3 bases are TGCAGTGCTAGAGATAGGGGGCGGGGGGCCTACGAGCAGTACTTC. Protein sequence: CSARDRGRGAYEQYF.

The gene calls are TRBV5-8 and TRBJ2-7; a possible D gene is TRBD2 (5 bases). Trimming cost V 7 bases and J 7 bases, with 18 bases left between them. The CDR3 is 13 residues long. Germline V gene data show CDR1 as SGHTS and CDR2 as YDEGEE. CDR3 sequence: CASRTGGWREQYF. CDR3 DNA sequence: TGTGCCAGCCGTACGGGCGGGTGGAGAGAGCAGTACTTC.

The chain employs TRBV12-3 or TRBV12-4 and TRBJ1-2, with 9 bases fitting TRBD1. Trimming removed 2 bases from V and 6 bases from J; junction bases left unmatched: 4. The CDR3 runs to 14 residues. The CDR3 sequence is CASSLTGGVNGYTF. The CDR3 bases are TGTGCCAGCAGTTTAACAGGGGGCGTGAATGGCTACACCTTC.

The chain uses TRBV30 and TRBJ2-6, with 7 bases lining up with TRBD1. The CDR3 extends over 14 amino acids. V lost 6 bases, J lost 1 base, and 3 bases stayed unmatched. Germline V gene data show CDR1 as GTSNPN and CDR2 as SVGIG (reference sequence). The CDR3 loop is CACLQGSGANVLTF. The CDR3 nucleotides are TGTGCCTGTCTACAGGGGTCTGGGGCCAACGTCCTGACTTTC.